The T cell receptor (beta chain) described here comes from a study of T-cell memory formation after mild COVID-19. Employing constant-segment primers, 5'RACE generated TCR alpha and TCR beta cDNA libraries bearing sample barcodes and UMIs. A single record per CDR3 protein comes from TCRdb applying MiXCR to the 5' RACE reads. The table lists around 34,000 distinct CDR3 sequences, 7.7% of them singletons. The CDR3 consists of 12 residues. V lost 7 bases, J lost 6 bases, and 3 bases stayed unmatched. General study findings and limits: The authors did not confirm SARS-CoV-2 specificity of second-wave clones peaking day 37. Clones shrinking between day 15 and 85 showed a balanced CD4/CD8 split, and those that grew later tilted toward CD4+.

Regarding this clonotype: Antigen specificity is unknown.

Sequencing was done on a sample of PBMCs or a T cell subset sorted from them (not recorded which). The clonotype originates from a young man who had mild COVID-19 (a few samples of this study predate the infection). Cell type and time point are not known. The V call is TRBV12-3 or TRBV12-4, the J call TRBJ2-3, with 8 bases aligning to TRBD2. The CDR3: CASTPGGDTQYF. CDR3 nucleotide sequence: TGTGCCAGCACCCCGGGGGGGGATACGCAGTATTTT.